The entry below describes one T cell receptor beta chain. Its cognate antigen is unknown. This sample was included in a study of OX40 agonist ivuxolimab in advanced cancers. TCRdb's copy holds only in-frame clones and misses some; the assay was immunoSEQ multiplex PCR. The sample contains 50,000 to 80,000 clones, about 89% of which appear only once. The CDR3 spans 12 residues. Trimming left V 3 bases short and J 8 bases short, with 10 bases between. Germline-derived CDR1 and CDR2 are SGHDN and FVKESK. Regarding the study as a whole: Among patients with partial responses at 0.1-3.0 mg/kg, clonal expansion was among the lowest.

The chain couples TRBV14 to TRBJ1-2; D perhaps matches TRBD1 (6 bases). This sequence was found in an adult with an advanced solid tumor such as melanoma, head and neck, liver or kidney cancer. The sample was CD4+ or CD8+ T cells sorted from blood, taken in a trial of the OX40 agonist ivuxolimab. For the CDR3, the DNA is TGTGCCAGCAGCCAGTACAGGGACGGCTACACCTTC. This codes for CASSQYRDGYTF. The entire variable domain, with the rest obtained from reference TRBV14 and TRBJ1-2, is as follows: EAGVTQFPSHSVIEKGQTVTLRCDPISGHDNLYWYRRVMGKEIKFLLHFVKESKQDESGMPNNRFLAERTGGTYSTLKVQPAELEDSGVYFCASSQYRDGYTFGSGTRLTVV.